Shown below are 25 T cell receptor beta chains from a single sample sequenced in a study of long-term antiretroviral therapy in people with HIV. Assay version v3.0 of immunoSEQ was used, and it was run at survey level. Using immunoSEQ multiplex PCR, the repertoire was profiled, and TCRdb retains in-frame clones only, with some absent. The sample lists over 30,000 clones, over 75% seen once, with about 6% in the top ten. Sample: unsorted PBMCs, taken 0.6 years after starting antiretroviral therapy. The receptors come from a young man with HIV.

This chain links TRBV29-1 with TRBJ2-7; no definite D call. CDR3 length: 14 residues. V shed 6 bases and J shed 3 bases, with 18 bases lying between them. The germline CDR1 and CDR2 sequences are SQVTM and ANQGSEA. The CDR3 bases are TGCAGCGTAACGGGTCAAACGGTACTCTACGAGCAGTACTTC. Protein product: CSVTGQTVLYEQYF.

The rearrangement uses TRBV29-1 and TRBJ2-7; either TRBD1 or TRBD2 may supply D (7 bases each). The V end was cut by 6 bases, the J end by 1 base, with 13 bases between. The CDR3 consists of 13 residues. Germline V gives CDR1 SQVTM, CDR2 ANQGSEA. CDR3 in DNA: TGCAGCGTCCAGGGGGGGGCATCCTACGAGCAGTACTTC. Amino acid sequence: CSVQGGASYEQYF.

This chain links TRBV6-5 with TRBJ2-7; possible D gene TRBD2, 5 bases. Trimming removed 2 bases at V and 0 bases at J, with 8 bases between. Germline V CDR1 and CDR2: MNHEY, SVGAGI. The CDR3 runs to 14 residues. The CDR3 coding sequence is TGTGCCAGCAGTTACAGCCGGGGCTCCTACGAGCAGTACTTC. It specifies CASSYSRGSYEQYF.

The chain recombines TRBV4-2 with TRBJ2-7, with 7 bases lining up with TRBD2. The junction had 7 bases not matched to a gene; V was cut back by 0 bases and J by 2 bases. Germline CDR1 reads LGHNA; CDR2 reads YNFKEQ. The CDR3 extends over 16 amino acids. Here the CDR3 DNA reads TGTGCCAGCAGCCAAGATGCGGCGGGAGCCCCCTACGAGCAGTACTTC. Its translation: CASSQDAAGAPYEQYF.

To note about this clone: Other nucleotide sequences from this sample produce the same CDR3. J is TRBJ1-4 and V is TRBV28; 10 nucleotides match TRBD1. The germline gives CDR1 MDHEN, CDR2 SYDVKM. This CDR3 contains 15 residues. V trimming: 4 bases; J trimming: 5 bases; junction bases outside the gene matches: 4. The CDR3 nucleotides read TGTGCCAGCAGTTCGCCGGGACAGGGGAATGAAAAACTGTTTTTT. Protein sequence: CASSSPGQGNEKLFF.

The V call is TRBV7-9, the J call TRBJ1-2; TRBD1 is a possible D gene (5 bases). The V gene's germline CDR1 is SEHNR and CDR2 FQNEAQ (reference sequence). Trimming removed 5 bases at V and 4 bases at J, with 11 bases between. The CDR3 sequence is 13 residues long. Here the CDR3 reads CASSTQALYGYTF. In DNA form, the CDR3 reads TGTGCCAGCAGCACACAGGCACTCTATGGCTACACCTTC.

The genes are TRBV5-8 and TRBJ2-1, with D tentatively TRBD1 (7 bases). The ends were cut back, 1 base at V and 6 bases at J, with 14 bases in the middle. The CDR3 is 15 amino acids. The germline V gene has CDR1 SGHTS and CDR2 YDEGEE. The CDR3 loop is CASSLSRDSTNEQFF. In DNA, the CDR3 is TGTGCCAGCAGCTTGTCGCGGGACAGTACCAATGAGCAGTTCTTC.

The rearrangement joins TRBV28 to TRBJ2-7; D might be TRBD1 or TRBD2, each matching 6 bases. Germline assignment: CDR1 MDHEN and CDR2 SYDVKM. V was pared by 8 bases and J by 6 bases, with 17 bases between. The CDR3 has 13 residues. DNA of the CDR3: TGTGCCAGCTTGTCCCCGGGGGCGGTCGAGCAGTACTTC. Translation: CASLSPGAVEQYF.

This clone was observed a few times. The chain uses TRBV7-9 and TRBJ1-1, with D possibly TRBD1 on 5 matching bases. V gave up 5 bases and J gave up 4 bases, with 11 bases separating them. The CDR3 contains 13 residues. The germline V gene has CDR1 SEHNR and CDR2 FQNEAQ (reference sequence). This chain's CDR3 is CASSQGPLTEAFF. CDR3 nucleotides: TGTGCCAGCAGCCAGGGCCCCCTCACTGAAGCTTTCTTT.

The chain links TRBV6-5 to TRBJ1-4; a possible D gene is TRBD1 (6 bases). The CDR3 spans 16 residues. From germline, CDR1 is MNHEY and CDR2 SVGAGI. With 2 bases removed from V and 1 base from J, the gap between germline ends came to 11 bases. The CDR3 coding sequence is TGTGCCAGCAGTTACGACGGACAGTTAACTAATGAAAAACTGTTTTTT. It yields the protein CASSYDGQLTNEKLFF.

Here the CDR3 reads CASSGGLGSNEQFF. The DNA for the CDR3 is TGTGCCAGCAGCGGGGGACTAGGGAGCAATGAGCAGTTCTTC. The chain uses TRBV9 and TRBJ2-1; the match to TRBD2 covers 8 bases. The CDR3 is 14 residues long. Trimming took 3 bases from V and 6 from J; bases not matched to a gene: 5. Germline lookup yields CDR1 SGDLS and CDR2 YYNGEE. The full variable domain, its missing parts supplied by reference TRBV9 and TRBJ2-1, is DSGVTQTPKHLITATGQRVTLRCSPRSGDLSVYWYQQSLDQGLQFLIQYYNGEERAKGNILERFSAQQFPDLHSELNLSSLELGDSALYFCASSGGLGSNEQFFGPGTRLTVL.

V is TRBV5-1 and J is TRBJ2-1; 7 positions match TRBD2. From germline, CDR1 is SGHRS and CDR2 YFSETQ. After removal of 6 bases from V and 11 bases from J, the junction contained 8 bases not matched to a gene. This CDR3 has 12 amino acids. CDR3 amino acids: CASTIESGKQFF. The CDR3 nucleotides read TGCGCCAGCACCATCGAGAGCGGGAAGCAGTTCTTC. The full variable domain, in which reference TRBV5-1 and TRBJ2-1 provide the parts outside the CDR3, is KAGVTQTPRYLIKTRGQQVTLSCSPISGHRSVSWYQQTPGQGLQFLFEYFSETQRNKGNFPGRFSGRQFSNSRSEMNVSTLELGDSALYLCASTIESGKQFFGPGTRLTVL.

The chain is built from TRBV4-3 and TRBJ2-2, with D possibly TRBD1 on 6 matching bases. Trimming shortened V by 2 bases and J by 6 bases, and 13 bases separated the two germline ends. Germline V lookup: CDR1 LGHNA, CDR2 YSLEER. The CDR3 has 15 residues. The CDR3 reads CASSQSTAGAGELFF. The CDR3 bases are TGCGCCAGCAGCCAATCTACCGCAGGGGCCGGGGAGCTGTTTTTT.

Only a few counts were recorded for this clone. As DNA, the CDR3 is TGTGCCTGGAGTGCGGACAGGGTACGTTCTGGGGCCAACGTCCTGACTTTC. Protein sequence: CAWSADRVRSGANVLTF. The chain employs TRBV30 and TRBJ2-6, with 8 bases lining up with TRBD1. From germline, CDR1 is GTSNPN and CDR2 SVGIG (reference sequence). This CDR3 is 17 amino acids long. V lost 1 base to trimming and J lost 1 base; unmatched junction nucleotides: 6.

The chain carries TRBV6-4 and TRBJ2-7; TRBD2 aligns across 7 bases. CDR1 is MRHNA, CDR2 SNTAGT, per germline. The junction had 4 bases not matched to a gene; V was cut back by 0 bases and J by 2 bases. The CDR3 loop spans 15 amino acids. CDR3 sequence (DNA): TGTGCCAGCAGTGACTCTCCGGGACTACCCTACGAGCAGTACTTC. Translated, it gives CASSDSPGLPYEQYF.

The CDR3 here is CASSETSAYTNEQFF. In DNA, the CDR3 is TGTGCCAGCAGCGAGACTAGCGCTTATACCAATGAGCAGTTCTTC. The chain recombines TRBV9 with TRBJ2-1, with 8 bases aligning to TRBD2. The germline CDR1 and CDR2 sequences are SGDLS and YYNGEE. The CDR3 consists of 15 residues. V dropped 3 bases and J dropped 6; count of bases not matched to a gene: 8.

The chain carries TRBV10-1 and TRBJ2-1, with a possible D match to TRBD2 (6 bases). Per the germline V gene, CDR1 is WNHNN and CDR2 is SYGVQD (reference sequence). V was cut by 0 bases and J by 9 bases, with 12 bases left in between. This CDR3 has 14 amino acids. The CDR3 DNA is TGCGCCAGCAGTGAGTCCGTCGGGAGTGTTGAGCAGTTCTTC. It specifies CASSESVGSVEQFF.

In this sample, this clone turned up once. Here the CDR3 reads CASSLGLAASSYNEQFF. The CDR3 nucleotides are TGCGCCAGCAGCTTGGGTCTAGCGGCAAGCTCCTACAATGAGCAGTTCTTC. J is TRBJ2-1 and V is TRBV5-1; TRBD2 agrees at 7 bases. The CDR3 is 17 amino acids. Per germline, CDR1 SGHRS and CDR2 YFSETQ. V shed 0 bases, J shed 0 bases, and the junction held 6 bases outside the gene matches.

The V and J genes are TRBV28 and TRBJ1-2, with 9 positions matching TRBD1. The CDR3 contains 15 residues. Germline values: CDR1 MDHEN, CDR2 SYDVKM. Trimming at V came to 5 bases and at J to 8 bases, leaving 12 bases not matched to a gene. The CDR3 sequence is CASSMHETGGRGYTF. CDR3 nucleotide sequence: TGTGCCAGCAGTATGCACGAGACAGGGGGTCGAGGCTACACCTTC.

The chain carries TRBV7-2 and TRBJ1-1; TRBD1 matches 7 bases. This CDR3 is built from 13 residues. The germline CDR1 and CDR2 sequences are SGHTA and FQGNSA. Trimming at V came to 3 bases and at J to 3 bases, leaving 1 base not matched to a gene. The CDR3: CASSFTGDTEAFF. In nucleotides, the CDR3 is TGTGCCAGCAGCTTCACAGGGGACACTGAAGCTTTCTTT.

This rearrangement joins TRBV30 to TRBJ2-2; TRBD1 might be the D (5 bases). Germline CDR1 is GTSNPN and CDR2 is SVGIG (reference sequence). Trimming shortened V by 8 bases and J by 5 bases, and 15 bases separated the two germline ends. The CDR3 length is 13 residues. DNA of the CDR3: TGTGCCACTTCCGGACATTTTACCGGGGAGCTGTTTTTT. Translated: CATSGHFTGELFF.

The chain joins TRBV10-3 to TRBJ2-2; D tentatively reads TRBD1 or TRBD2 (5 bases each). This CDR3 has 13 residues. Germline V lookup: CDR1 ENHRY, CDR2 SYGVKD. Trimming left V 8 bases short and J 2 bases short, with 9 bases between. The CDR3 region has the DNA TGTGCCATCGGGACCCCTAACACCGGGGAGCTGTTTTTT. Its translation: CAIGTPNTGELFF.

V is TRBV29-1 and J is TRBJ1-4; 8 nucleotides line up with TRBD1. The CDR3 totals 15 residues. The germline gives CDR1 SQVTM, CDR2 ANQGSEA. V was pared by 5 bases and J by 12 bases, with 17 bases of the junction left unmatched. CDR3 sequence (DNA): TGCAGCGTTAAAACCCCGGGACAGGAGACGGGGGAACTGTTTTTT. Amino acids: CSVKTPGQETGELFF. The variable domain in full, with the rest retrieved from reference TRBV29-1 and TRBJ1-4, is SAVISQKPSRDICQRGTSLTIQCQVDSQVTMMFWYRQQPGQSLTLIATANQGSEATYESGFVIDKFPISRPNLTFSTLTVSNMSPEDSSIYLCSVKTPGQETGELFFGSGTQLSVL.

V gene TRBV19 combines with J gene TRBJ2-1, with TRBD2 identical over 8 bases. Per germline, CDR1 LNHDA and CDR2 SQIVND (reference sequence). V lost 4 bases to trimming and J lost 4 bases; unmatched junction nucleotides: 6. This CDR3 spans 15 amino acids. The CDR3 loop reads CASSNVAGPYNEQFF. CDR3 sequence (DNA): TGTGCCAGTAGTAACGTAGCGGGACCGTACAATGAGCAGTTCTTC.

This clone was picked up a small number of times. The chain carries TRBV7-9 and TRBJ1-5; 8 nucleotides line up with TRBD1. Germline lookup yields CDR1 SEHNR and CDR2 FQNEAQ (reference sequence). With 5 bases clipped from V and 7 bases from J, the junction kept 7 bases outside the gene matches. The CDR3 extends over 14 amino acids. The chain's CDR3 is CASSRTGNLQPQHF. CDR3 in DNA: TGTGCCAGCAGCCGGACAGGGAATCTGCAGCCCCAGCATTTT.